The next 18 T cell receptor beta chains were all read from a single sample in a study of blood T cell repertoires in COVID-19. Clones were sequenced by immunoSEQ multiplex PCR, and TCRdb holds only the in-frame ones, with some missing. This table has about 310,000 clones, about 87% appearing once. The sequencing sample was made of peripheral blood. The source is a man between 65 and 85 years old with acute or convalescent COVID-19.

The V call is TRBV7-8, the J call TRBJ1-1; maybe TRBD1 (6 bases). Trimming shortened V by 2 bases and J by 11 bases, and 15 bases separated the two germline ends. Germline values: CDR1 SGHVS, CDR2 FQNEAQ. The CDR3 is 13 residues long. This CDR3 is CASSLNSGTMAFF. The CDR3 DNA sequence: TGTGCCAGCAGCTTAAACTCCGGGACAATGGCTTTCTTT.

This clone was recorded a few times. This chain links TRBV4-1 with TRBJ1-1; a weak D match, TRBD1 (5 bases). The ends were cut back, 3 bases at V and 12 bases at J, with 17 bases in the middle. This CDR3 region has 13 residues. Germline V gives CDR1 MGHRA, CDR2 YSYEKL. This CDR3 reads CASSQESTVETFF. The CDR3, as DNA: TGCGCCAGCAGCCAGGAATCGACAGTCGAGACTTTCTTT.

The count of this clone is one. This chain joins TRBV4-2 and TRBJ2-1; 10 bases are shared with TRBD2. The trim removed 0 bases at V and 2 bases at J, leaving 7 bases unmatched. The CDR3 sequence is 18 residues long. CDR1 is LGHNA and CDR2 is YNFKEQ in the germline V gene. The CDR3 sequence is CASSQDWLAGAPYNEQFF. The CDR3 region has the DNA TGTGCCAGCAGCCAAGATTGGCTAGCGGGGGCCCCCTACAATGAGCAGTTCTTC.

As for this clone: Other DNA sequences of this sample code for an identical CDR3. This chain joins TRBV20-1 and TRBJ1-2; 8 bases map to TRBD1. Trimming at V came to 3 bases and at J to 3 bases, leaving 3 bases not matched to a gene. This CDR3 is 13 amino acids long. Germline V gene sequence: CDR1 DFQATT, CDR2 SNEGSKA (reference sequence). CDR3 bases: TGCAGTGCTAGTCAGGGGGCGGACTATGGCTACACCTTC. Its protein product is CSASQGADYGYTF.

This chain joins TRBV18 and TRBJ2-7; D is possibly TRBD2 (6 bases). The CDR3 is 14 residues long. Germline loops: CDR1 KGHSH, CDR2 LQKENI. The V gene lost 4 bases and the J gene lost 4 bases, with 14 bases spanning the gap. The CDR3 DNA reads as TGTGCCAGCTCACTTACACAGGCGGGGTACGAGCAGTACTTC. Protein: CASSLTQAGYEQYF.

The V gene is TRBV4-2, the J gene TRBJ2-7; 7 nucleotides align to TRBD2. This CDR3 is 15 amino acids long. The germline CDR1 and CDR2 sequences are LGHNA and YNFKEQ. With 1 base clipped from V and 3 bases from J, the junction kept 6 bases outside the gene matches. The CDR3 reads CASSQVSSGNYEQYF. The CDR3 DNA is TGTGCCAGCAGCCAAGTGTCTAGCGGTAACTACGAGCAGTACTTC.

CDR3 in DNA: TGTGCCACCACCTTGGACAGGAGGCTCTGGGTCCATACAGGGGGGGCCAACGTCCTGACTTTC. Translated, it gives CATTLDRRLWVHTGGANVLTF. The V gene is TRBV27, the J gene TRBJ2-6, with 7 bases matching TRBD1. The germline V gene has CDR1 MNHEY and CDR2 SMNVEV (reference sequence). The CDR3 extends over 21 amino acids. V shed 10 bases, J shed 4 bases, and the junction held 28 bases outside the gene matches.

The gene calls are TRBV28 and TRBJ2-3; D is unresolved. CDR1 and CDR2 (germline): MDHEN, SYDVKM. The CDR3 runs to 13 residues. Trimming pared 3 bases from V and 8 bases from J, leaving 12 bases between. The CDR3 DNA is TGTGCCAGCAGTTTTCAATCCCCCGGTACGCAGTATTTT. Translated: CASSFQSPGTQYF.

This clone was recorded only once. The V and J genes are TRBV28 and TRBJ1-1, with 8 bases lining up with TRBD1. With V trimmed by 8 bases and J by 7 bases, 9 bases remained unmatched. Per the germline V gene, CDR1 is MDHEN and CDR2 is SYDVKM. The CDR3 sequence is 13 residues long. The CDR3 nucleotides are TGTGCCAGCCGAACAGGGGGTGATAATGAAGCTTTCTTT. Translating gives CASRTGGDNEAFF.

The chain has TRBV7-9 and TRBJ1-2; the match to TRBD1 covers 11 bases. Germline assignment: CDR1 SEHNR and CDR2 FQNEAQ (reference sequence). Trimming at V came to 4 bases and at J to 5 bases, leaving 6 bases not matched to a gene. This CDR3 has 15 amino acids. The CDR3 nucleotides read TGTGCCAGCAGCTCAATGGACAGGGGGCGGTATGGCTACACCTTC. It is translated as CASSSMDRGRYGYTF.

This clone was counted once. CDR3 nucleotide sequence: TGCAGCGTGCTCCGACAGTCTGGCTACACCTTC. Translated: CSVLRQSGYTF. The chain links TRBV29-1 to TRBJ1-2, with D perhaps TRBD1 (5 bases). This CDR3 has 11 amino acids. Germline V gene data show CDR1 as SQVTM and CDR2 as ANQGSEA. V lost 6 bases, J lost 7 bases, and 12 bases lay in between.

V usage is TRBV10-3 and J usage is TRBJ2-6, with 11 bases matching TRBD2. The germline V gene encodes CDR1 ENHRY and CDR2 SYGVKD. Trimming at V came to 2 bases and at J to 2 bases, leaving 8 bases not matched to a gene. This CDR3 comprises 19 residues. The CDR3 sequence: CAISEGLAGGPTGANVLTF. The CDR3 nucleotides are TGTGCCATCAGTGAGGGGTTAGCGGGGGGGCCCACTGGGGCCAACGTCCTGACTTTC.

The chain carries TRBV6-5 and TRBJ2-3; TRBD2 aligns across 9 bases. V trimming: 10 bases; J trimming: 2 bases; junction bases outside the gene matches: 7. The CDR3 spans 14 residues. CDR1 and CDR2 from the germline V gene are MNHEY and SVGAGI. CDR3 coding DNA: TGTGCCATCCGACTAGCGGAGAACACAGATACGCAGTATTTT. It codes for CAIRLAENTDTQYF.

The rearrangement uses TRBV29-1 and TRBJ2-1; 8 bases are a match to TRBD1. This CDR3 contains 13 residues. The germline V gene encodes CDR1 SQVTM and CDR2 ANQGSEA. V lost 4 bases and J lost 4; bases outside the gene matches: 3. CDR3: CSVGDRRYNEQFF. The DNA of the CDR3 is TGCAGCGTTGGGGACAGGAGATACAATGAGCAGTTCTTC.

The chain links TRBV6-6 to TRBJ1-5; TRBD1 aligns across 8 bases. Trimming cost V 0 bases and J 5 bases; bases outside gene matches: 6. This CDR3 contains 16 residues. Germline V gene data show CDR1 as MNHNY and CDR2 as SVGAGI (reference sequence). The CDR3: CASSYSSSGGDQPQHF. The CDR3 nucleotides are TGTGCCAGCAGTTACTCCTCGTCAGGGGGCGATCAGCCCCAGCATTTT.

The J gene is TRBJ2-5, the V gene TRBV5-4; maybe TRBD2 (6 bases). V dropped 7 bases and J dropped 5 bases, with 18 bases sitting between them. This CDR3 is built from 14 residues. The germline CDR1 and CDR2 sequences are SGHNT and YYREEE (reference sequence). The CDR3 coding sequence is TGTGCCAGCCTCCTGCGGGGAGGTCAGGAGACCCAGTACTTC. This codes for CASLLRGGQETQYF.

CDR3 region: CASSLADRGGFAEAFF. Written as DNA, the CDR3 is TGTGCCAGCAGCTTAGCCGACAGGGGTGGGTTCGCTGAAGCTTTCTTT. The chain carries TRBV7-8 and TRBJ1-1, with 8 nucleotides matching TRBD1. The trim removed 0 bases at V and 6 bases at J, leaving 9 bases unmatched. Germline lookup yields CDR1 SGHVS and CDR2 FQNEAQ. The CDR3 sequence is 16 residues long.

The V and J genes are TRBV18 and TRBJ2-1; 12 positions agree with TRBD2. The ends lost 2 bases at V and 4 bases at J; junction bases unmatched: 6. CDR1 is KGHSH and CDR2 is LQKENI in the germline V gene. This CDR3 has 17 residues. CDR3 DNA sequence: TGTGCCAGCTCACCAACTAGCGGGGGGACCTATTACAATGAGCAGTTCTTC. Its translation: CASSPTSGGTYYNEQFF.